These 29 T cell receptor beta chains were sequenced from one sample in a study of beta chain features in type 1 diabetes. The sequenced template was cDNA made from the entire isolated RNA. Only in-frame clones appear in the TCRdb table, and some are missing; sequencing was by immunoSEQ multiplex PCR. The sample lists around 40,000 clones; over 50% were seen once. The material sequenced was Tregs from blood. These receptors came from a woman between 18 and 29 years old in good health.

The chain joins TRBV6-1 to TRBJ1-3; D unresolved. This CDR3 is built from 16 residues. Germline CDR1 MNHNS, CDR2 SASEGT. V was clipped by 4 bases and J by 0 bases, with 13 bases between them. The CDR3 DNA sequence: TGTGCCAGCAGTGGGGTACCACGGAGCTCTGGAAACACCATATATTTT. Its translation is CASSGVPRSSGNTIYF.

The genes are TRBV2 and TRBJ2-7, with 8 bases fitting TRBD2. Trimming cost V 4 bases and J 2 bases; bases outside gene matches: 10. In germline, CDR1 is SNHLY, CDR2 FYNNEI. The CDR3 is made up of 16 amino acids. The CDR3 nucleotides are TGTGCCAGCAGTGCTCATGGGAGCGGGAGTACCTACGAGCAGTACTTC. Translated: CASSAHGSGSTYEQYF.

The rearrangement links TRBV9 to TRBJ2-5, with 10 positions matching TRBD2. The V and J ends lost 0 bases and 2 bases, in that order; junction bases with no gene match: 19. CDR3 length: 21 residues. The germline gives CDR1 SGDLS, CDR2 YYNGEE. The CDR3 sequence is CASSVATPRAGGRGIQETQYF. The DNA of the CDR3 is TGTGCCAGCAGCGTAGCTACCCCTCGAGCGGGAGGGCGGGGAATACAAGAGACCCAGTACTTC.

This clone came up a few times. The chain is built from TRBV28 and TRBJ1-3, with D possibly TRBD1 on 5 matching bases. Trimming cost V 4 bases and J 7 bases, with 11 bases left between them. The CDR3 covers 13 residues. Germline loops: CDR1 MDHEN, CDR2 SYDVKM. The CDR3 DNA reads as TGTGCCAGCAGTTCAGGGTTGAGGAACACCATATATTTT. As protein: CASSSGLRNTIYF. The variable domain in full, with the rest retrieved from reference TRBV28 and TRBJ1-3, is DVKVTQSSRYLVKRTGEKVFLECVQDMDHENMFWYRQDPGLGLRLIYFSYDVKMKEKGDIPEGYSVSREKKERFSLILESASTNQTSMYLCASSSGLRNTIYFGEGSWLTVV.

Only a few counts were recorded for this clone. In DNA form, the CDR3 reads TGTGCCAGCAGGAACCCCTGGACAGGGGGATTCTACGAGCAGTACTTC. Amino acids: CASRNPWTGGFYEQYF. The V and J genes are TRBV2 and TRBJ2-7; 10 nucleotides agree with TRBD1. This CDR3 spans 16 amino acids. CDR1 is SNHLY, CDR2 FYNNEI, per germline. The V and J ends lost 6 bases and 3 bases, in that order; junction bases with no gene match: 11.

The J gene is TRBJ2-5, the V gene TRBV7-9; 9 nucleotides match TRBD2. CDR3 size: 15 residues. Trimming at V came to 5 bases and at J to 1 base, leaving 5 bases not matched to a gene. Germline values: CDR1 SEHNR, CDR2 FQNEAQ (reference sequence). CDR3 nucleotides: TGTGCCAGCAGCCCTAGCGGGGCGCTCCAAGAGACCCAGTACTTC. This encodes CASSPSGALQETQYF.

This clone was observed a handful of times. V and J are TRBV6-4 and TRBJ2-7; 7 positions agree with TRBD1. V lost 0 bases to trimming and J lost 3 bases; unmatched junction nucleotides: 14. CDR1 is MRHNA, CDR2 SNTAGT, per germline. The CDR3 consists of 18 residues. This chain's CDR3 is CASSDSTDTGTELYEQYF. In DNA form, the CDR3 reads TGTGCCAGCAGTGACTCGACAGATACCGGGACAGAACTCTACGAGCAGTACTTC.

This rearrangement joins TRBV7-2 to TRBJ2-3; no reliable D call. V gave up 1 base and J gave up 0 bases, with 8 bases separating them. The CDR3 sequence is 15 residues long. From germline, CDR1 is SGHTA and CDR2 FQGNSA. CDR3 sequence: CASSLERISTDTQYF. The CDR3 nucleotides read TGTGCCAGCAGCTTAGAGCGAATAAGCACAGATACGCAGTATTTT.

The V and J genes are TRBV5-6 and TRBJ2-7, with 12 bases fitting TRBD2. Germline CDR1 is SGHDT and CDR2 is YYEEEE. Trimming removed 4 bases from V and 4 bases from J; junction bases left unmatched: 12. CDR3 length: 17 residues. CDR3 residues: CASSTSEGLAGGYEQYF. Written as DNA, the CDR3 is TGTGCCAGCAGCACGTCCGAAGGGCTAGCGGGGGGGTACGAGCAGTACTTC.

The V call is TRBV2, the J call TRBJ2-7; weak D call: TRBD2 (5 bases). Germline CDR1 reads SNHLY; CDR2 reads FYNNEI. Trimming removed 7 bases at V and 2 bases at J, with 9 bases between. The CDR3 has 12 amino acids. The CDR3 DNA follows: TGTGCCAGCAACGAGCGGACCTACGAGCAGTACTTC. Protein: CASNERTYEQYF.

This clone was detected only a few times. The V gene is TRBV5-1, the J gene TRBJ1-4; TRBD1 matches 8 bases. The CDR3 contains 16 residues. With V trimmed by 4 bases and J by 0 bases, 5 bases remained unmatched. Germline CDR1 is SGHRS and CDR2 is YFSETQ. CDR3 in DNA: TGCGCCAGCAGCCCTGGACAGGGCGCAACTAATGAAAAACTGTTTTTT. This gives the protein CASSPGQGATNEKLFF.

This clone was found a few times. The V gene is TRBV7-2, the J gene TRBJ2-3; 15 nucleotides line up with TRBD2. The V gene's germline CDR1 is SGHTA and CDR2 FQGNSA. Losses at the gene ends were 4 bases for V and 6 bases for J; bases not matched to a gene: 2. The CDR3 has 15 residues. The CDR3 region has the DNA TGTGCCAGCAGCTCCGGGACTAGCGGGAGGGATACGCAGTATTTT. Translated: CASSSGTSGRDTQYF. Full variable domain (remainder filled in from reference TRBV7-2 and TRBJ2-3): GAGVSQSPSNKVTEKGKDVELRCDPISGHTALYWYRQSLGQGLEFLIYFQGNSAPDKSGLPSDRFSAERTGGSVSTLTIQRTQQEDSAVYLCASSSGTSGRDTQYFGPGTRLTVL.

The chain couples TRBV7-6 to TRBJ2-1, with D uncertain. CDR1 SGHVS and CDR2 FNYEAQ come from the germline V gene. The V end was cut by 5 bases, the J end by 6 bases, with 11 bases between. There are 13 residues in the CDR3. The CDR3 here is CASSLSPGNEQFF. The CDR3 DNA reads TGTGCCAGCAGCCTTTCCCCAGGCAATGAGCAGTTCTTC.

V usage is TRBV6-1 and J usage is TRBJ2-7; 11 nucleotides align to TRBD1. Trimming took 4 bases from V and 9 from J; bases not matched to a gene: 5. The CDR3 is 13 residues long. CDR1 MNHNS and CDR2 SASEGT come from the germline V gene. The CDR3 sequence is CASSADRGRGQYF. CDR3 coding DNA: TGTGCCAGCAGTGCGGACAGGGGGCGAGGGCAGTACTTC.

The chain uses TRBV10-3 and TRBJ2-1; D call uncertain. The CDR3 is made up of 15 amino acids. The V gene's germline CDR1 is ENHRY and CDR2 SYGVKD. The germline V and J ends were trimmed by 1 base and 4 bases, with 11 bases remaining between them. The CDR3 sequence is CAISEYDIWYNEQFF. The CDR3 DNA follows: TGTGCCATCAGTGAGTATGACATCTGGTACAATGAGCAGTTCTTC.

The gene calls are TRBV7-2 and TRBJ2-1; 10 bases line up with TRBD2. The CDR3 covers 14 residues. CDR1 and CDR2 from the germline V gene are SGHTA and FQGNSA. The junction had 3 bases not matched to a gene; V was cut back by 3 bases and J by 7 bases. The CDR3 nucleotides read TGTGCCAGCAGCTTTCTAGCGGGAGAAAATGAGCAGTTCTTC. It is translated as CASSFLAGENEQFF.

The rearrangement links TRBV29-1 to TRBJ2-1, with D unclear. This CDR3 has 17 amino acids. Germline V CDR1 and CDR2: SQVTM, ANQGSEA. Trimming pared 3 bases from V and 0 bases from J, leaving 18 bases between. CDR3 region: CSVEAPHEAHSYNEQFF. In DNA, the CDR3 is TGCAGCGTTGAGGCACCCCATGAAGCGCACTCCTACAATGAGCAGTTCTTC.

This clone has just a few counts. This rearrangement joins TRBV5-1 to TRBJ2-1; 14 nucleotides agree with TRBD2. The CDR3 extends over 16 amino acids. V lost 4 bases and J lost 6; bases outside the gene matches: 6. Germline CDR1 SGHRS, CDR2 YFSETQ. DNA of the CDR3: TGCGCCAGCAGCCCGGGACTAGCGGGAGATCCCAATGAGCAGTTCTTC. It encodes CASSPGLAGDPNEQFF.

The V gene is TRBV28, the J gene TRBJ1-5, with D unclear. V was cut by 3 bases and J by 1 base, with 7 bases left in between. The germline CDR1 and CDR2 sequences are MDHEN and SYDVKM. CDR3 length equals 14 residues. In nucleotides, the CDR3 is TGTGCCAGCAGTTTCTACGGGAGCAATCAGCCCCAGCATTTT. This sequence encodes CASSFYGSNQPQHF.

The V gene is TRBV5-1, the J gene TRBJ2-1; D is possibly TRBD1 (6 bases). Germline V gene sequence: CDR1 SGHRS, CDR2 YFSETQ. The CDR3 consists of 16 residues. V was trimmed by 0 bases and J by 7 bases, leaving 17 bases between them. The CDR3, as DNA: TGCGCCAGCAGCTTGGGTGGGGGCGAGAGTAGGAATGAGCAGTTCTTC. Translated: CASSLGGGESRNEQFF.

This clone was counted once. The chain recombines TRBV10-3 with TRBJ2-7; 12 nucleotides align to TRBD2. Germline trimming cut 6 bases from V and 4 bases from J; bases unmatched to any gene: 13. Germline CDR1 ENHRY, CDR2 SYGVKD. CDR3 length: 17 amino acids. The CDR3 region is CAIRDTSSGRAGYEQYF. The CDR3 DNA reads as TGTGCCATCAGGGACACTTCTAGCGGGAGGGCCGGGTACGAGCAGTACTTC.

The V call is TRBV6-1, the J call TRBJ2-2, with D perhaps matching TRBD1 (5 bases). The V gene's germline CDR1 is MNHNS and CDR2 SASEGT. This CDR3 contains 14 residues. Trimming shortened V by 7 bases and J by 4 bases, and 13 bases separated the two germline ends. In nucleotides, the CDR3 is TGTGCCAGCACATATACAGGTTCCACCGGGGAGCTGTTTTTT. Protein sequence: CASTYTGSTGELFF.

The chain uses TRBV18 and TRBJ2-7, with D hard to call. This CDR3 comprises 12 residues. Germline loops: CDR1 KGHSH, CDR2 LQKENI. V lost 2 bases and J lost 7, with 9 bases in between. The CDR3 sequence: CASSPSVGEQYF. The CDR3 nucleotides read TGTGCCAGCTCACCATCGGTCGGGGAGCAGTACTTC.

The V and J genes are TRBV7-8 and TRBJ2-5; 8 positions match TRBD2. The CDR3 is made up of 15 amino acids. J was trimmed by 5 bases and V by 2 bases; bases with no gene match: 7. Germline V CDR1 and CDR2: SGHVS, FQNEAQ. The CDR3 DNA reads as TGTGCCAGCAGCTTAAATAGCGGGATGGGGGAGACCCAGTACTTC. Amino acids: CASSLNSGMGETQYF.

The table lists this clone with a few counts. This rearrangement joins TRBV7-9 to TRBJ1-2; D is perhaps TRBD1 (5 bases). The CDR3 runs to 13 residues. Germline V lookup: CDR1 SEHNR, CDR2 FQNEAQ (reference sequence). V was pared by 3 bases and J by 8 bases, with 13 bases between. The CDR3 sequence is CASSFTGSEGYTF. CDR3 nucleotides: TGTGCCAGCAGCTTCACAGGTTCCGAGGGCTACACCTTC.

Here the CDR3 DNA reads TGTGCCAGCAGTGGGTCGGGAGGGGCAAAACAAGAGACCCAGTACTTC. This encodes CASSGSGGAKQETQYF. This chain joins TRBV6-1 and TRBJ2-5; 8 bases are shared with TRBD2. The CDR3 extends over 16 amino acids. The V gene's germline CDR1 is MNHNS and CDR2 SASEGT. Losses at the gene ends were 4 bases for V and 2 bases for J; bases not matched to a gene: 9.

CDR3 sequence: CASRDGGENTGELFF. The CDR3 DNA follows: TGTGCCAGCAGGGACGGGGGAGAGAACACCGGGGAGCTGTTTTTT. The V and J genes are TRBV28 and TRBJ2-2; D may be TRBD2 (6 bases). The germline V gene has CDR1 MDHEN and CDR2 SYDVKM. The CDR3 is 15 residues long. V lost 6 bases, J lost 1 base, and 12 bases lay in between.

V usage is TRBV15 and J usage is TRBJ1-5; D not resolved. This CDR3 region has 14 residues. The V gene's germline CDR1 is LNHNV and CDR2 YYDKDF (reference sequence). Trimming pared 5 bases from V and 3 bases from J, leaving 11 bases between. The CDR3 reads CATSELISNQPQHF. For the CDR3, the DNA is TGTGCCACCAGCGAACTAATCTCCAATCAGCCCCAGCATTTT.

In this sample, this clone turned up a few times. The rearrangement joins TRBV30 to TRBJ2-3; a weak D match, TRBD2 (6 bases). Looked up from germline, CDR1 is GTSNPN and CDR2 is SVGIG (reference sequence). Trimming removed 0 bases from V and 3 bases from J, with 16 bases in between. The length of the CDR3 is 16 residues. Here the CDR3 DNA reads TGTGCCTGGAGTGTACCCATCGGGGGAAGAACAGATACGCAGTATTTT. It specifies CAWSVPIGGRTDTQYF.